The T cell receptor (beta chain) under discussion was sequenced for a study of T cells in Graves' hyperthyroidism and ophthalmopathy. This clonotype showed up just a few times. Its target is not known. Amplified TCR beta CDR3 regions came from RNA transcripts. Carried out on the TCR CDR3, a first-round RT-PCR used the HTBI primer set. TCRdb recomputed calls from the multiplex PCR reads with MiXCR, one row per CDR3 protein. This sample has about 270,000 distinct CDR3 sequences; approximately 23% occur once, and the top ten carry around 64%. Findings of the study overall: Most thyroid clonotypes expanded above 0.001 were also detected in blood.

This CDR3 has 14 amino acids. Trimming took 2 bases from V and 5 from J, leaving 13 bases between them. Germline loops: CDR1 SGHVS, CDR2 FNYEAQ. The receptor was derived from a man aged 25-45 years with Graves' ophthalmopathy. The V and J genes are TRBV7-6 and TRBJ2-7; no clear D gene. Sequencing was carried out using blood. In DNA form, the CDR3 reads TGTGCCAGCAGCTTATCAGGATCCCTCAACGAGCAGTACTTC. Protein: CASSLSGSLNEQYF.